This T cell receptor beta chain was recorded in a study of T cells in tuberculosis. Study-wide context: Blood was taken before or within 7 days of anti-tuberculosis therapy.

The time point here: new active TB diagnosis, blood taken before or within 7 days of starting treatment. Each clinical donor contributed on average roughly 100,000 T cells from unsorted cryopreserved PBMC. Assay used: immunoSEQ multiplex PCR; TCRdb lists only in-frame clones, some missing. Here the sample spans tens of thousands of clones, 90% to 95% being singletons. With respect to this clone: Antigen specificity is unknown.

The ends were cut back, 6 bases at V and 4 bases at J, with 12 bases in the middle. The CDR3 consists of 13 residues. CDR1 SGHTA and CDR2 FQGTGA come from the germline V gene. Study-wide results and caveats: Shorter CDR3-alpha in active tuberculosis partly drove smaller distances.

The sequencing used PBMCs, collected at tuberculosis diagnosis. The chain joins TRBV7-3 to TRBJ1-1; D is undetermined. The origin of this receptor is an adult with tuberculosis. CDR3 nucleotide sequence: TGTGCCAGCAGTTTTGCCGGGAGCACTGAAGCTTTCTTT. This sequence encodes CASSFAGSTEAFF. The variable domain in full, with the rest retrieved from reference TRBV7-3 and TRBJ1-1, is GAGVSQTPSNKVTEKGKYVELRCDPISGHTALYWYRQSLGQGPEFLIYFQGTGAADDSGLPNDRFFAVRPEGSVSTLKIQRTERGDSAVYLCASSFAGSTEAFFGQGTRLTVV.